The 14 T cell receptor beta chains given below trace back to one sample, sequenced in a study of blood T cell repertoires in COVID-19. Only in-frame clones appear in the TCRdb table, and some are missing; sequencing was by immunoSEQ multiplex PCR. This table holds roughly 150,000 clones, 70% to 85% found once. Sequenced input: peripheral blood. The receptors here all came from a woman between 50 and 59 years old in a cohort sampled during active or convalescent COVID-19.

The chain has TRBV6-6 and TRBJ1-5; D remains unclear. This CDR3 is 11 amino acids long. Per germline, CDR1 MNHNY and CDR2 SVGAGI (reference sequence). Deletions cut 6 bases from V and 9 bases from J, with 9 bases between. CDR3 amino acids: CASSRYRPQHF. The CDR3 bases are TGTGCCAGCAGCCGGTACCGGCCCCAGCATTTT.

This sequence joins TRBV27 and TRBJ1-4; TRBD1 agrees at 7 bases. This CDR3 has 13 amino acids. V lost 6 bases, J lost 5 bases, and 3 bases stayed unmatched. Germline values: CDR1 MNHEY, CDR2 SMNVEV (reference sequence). CDR3: CASSRQGNEKLFF. The DNA of the CDR3 is TGTGCCAGCAGCAGACAGGGAAATGAAAAACTGTTTTTT.

This chain links TRBV5-5 with TRBJ2-3; 8 positions match TRBD2. Germline loops: CDR1 SGHKS, CDR2 YYEKEE (reference sequence). The CDR3 contains 16 residues. Losses at the gene ends were 0 bases for V and 2 bases for J; bases not matched to a gene: 5. The CDR3 nucleotides are TGTGCCAGCAGCTTGGACGGGGGGGCTAACACAGATACGCAGTATTTT. Translated: CASSLDGGANTDTQYF.

The chain joins TRBV19 to TRBJ2-7, with TRBD1 matching 10 bases. Germline CDR1 is LNHDA and CDR2 is SQIVND (reference sequence). This CDR3 spans 16 amino acids. The junction had 9 bases not matched to a gene; V was cut back by 7 bases and J by 0 bases. CDR3 DNA: TGTGCCAGTACTAAAGGAGGACAGGGGGACTCCTACGAGCAGTACTTC. It specifies CASTKGGQGDSYEQYF.

The CDR3 here is CATRPQGARYEQYF. The CDR3 nucleotides are TGTGCCACCAGACCTCAGGGGGCGCGCTACGAGCAGTACTTC. The V call is TRBV5-4, the J call TRBJ2-7; 8 bases line up with TRBD1. Per germline, CDR1 SGHNT and CDR2 YYREEE (reference sequence). V dropped 9 bases and J dropped 3; count of bases not matched to a gene: 11. The CDR3 is made up of 14 amino acids. Combining the CDR3 with reference TRBV5-4 and TRBJ2-7 gives the whole variable domain ETGVTQSPTHLIKTRGQQVTLRCSSQSGHNTVSWYQQALGQGPQFIFQYYREEENGRGNFPPRFSGLQFPNYSSELNVNALELDDSALYLCATRPQGARYEQYFGPGTRLTVT.

This clone showed up just once. The chain recombines TRBV30 with TRBJ1-1; no clear D. The germline V gene has CDR1 GTSNPN and CDR2 SVGIG (reference sequence). V lost 2 bases and J 10 bases, leaving 11 bases between the germline ends. This CDR3 comprises 11 residues. CDR3 region: CAWSTKIIAFF. In DNA, the CDR3 is TGTGCCTGGAGTACAAAAATCATAGCTTTCTTT.

V and J are TRBV10-3 and TRBJ2-1, with 8 positions matching TRBD2. The CDR3 length is 19 residues. Germline V CDR1 and CDR2: ENHRY, SYGVKD. Losses at the gene ends were 4 bases for V and 2 bases for J; bases not matched to a gene: 16. As DNA, the CDR3 is TGTGCCATCAGTGGCGGGAGGAGGGCCCAAGGAGGGACCTACAATGAGCAGTTCTTC. It translates to CAISGGRRAQGGTYNEQFF.

The CDR3 protein is CASRQVFNEKLFF. CDR3 nucleotides: TGCGCCAGCCGACAGGTTTTTAATGAAAAACTGTTTTTT. The J gene is TRBJ1-4, the V gene TRBV5-1; D is perhaps TRBD1 (6 bases). Germline loops: CDR1 SGHRS, CDR2 YFSETQ. The CDR3 length is 13 residues. The V end was cut by 7 bases, the J end by 4 bases, with 11 bases between.

V gene TRBV3-1 (or the pseudogene TRBV3-2) combines with J gene TRBJ2-1; 8 bases are shared with TRBD2. V shed 4 bases, J shed 8 bases, and the junction held 10 bases outside the gene matches. Germline V CDR1 and CDR2: LGHDT, YNNKEL (reference sequence). This CDR3 has 15 residues. CDR3: CASSLKRGYSDEQFF. DNA for the CDR3: TGTGCCAGCAGCCTTAAGCGGGGGTACTCCGATGAGCAGTTCTTC.

This chain connects TRBV3-1 (or the pseudogene TRBV3-2) to TRBJ2-5, with 8 bases that match TRBD1. The V gene's germline CDR1 is LGHDT and CDR2 YNNKEL (reference sequence). CDR3 length: 13 residues. V lost 9 bases, J lost 2 bases, and 5 bases stayed unmatched. The CDR3 loop is CARRTGRQETQYF. The DNA of the CDR3 is TGTGCCAGGAGGACAGGGCGACAAGAGACCCAGTACTTC.

This clone was counted between two and nine times. Additional DNA sequences in this sample encode the identical CDR3. The chain couples TRBV27 to TRBJ1-5, with D possibly being TRBD1 (5 bases). Trimming removed 3 bases at V and 7 bases at J, with 10 bases between. This CDR3 has 13 residues. Germline CDR1 MNHEY, CDR2 SMNVEV (reference sequence). CDR3 DNA: TGTGCCAGCAGTTTGCAGGGTAGGCAGCCCCAGCATTTT. Translating gives CASSLQGRQPQHF.

CDR3 sequence (DNA): TGTGCCAGCTCCGGGGACAGTTATGGCTACACCTTC. This codes for CASSGDSYGYTF. V usage is TRBV18 and J usage is TRBJ1-2; 7 bases are a match to TRBD1. The CDR3 is 12 amino acids. In germline, CDR1 is KGHSH, CDR2 LQKENI. V trimming: 6 bases; J trimming: 5 bases; junction bases outside the gene matches: 3.

This clone was seen more than once but under ten times. The chain is built from TRBV19 and TRBJ1-1; TRBD1 matches 9 bases. From germline, CDR1 is LNHDA and CDR2 SQIVND (reference sequence). V shed 6 bases and J 6 bases; nucleotides not matched to a gene: 8. The CDR3 runs 14 residues. Here the CDR3 DNA reads TGTGCCAGTAGCCAGGACAGGGGACTCTCTGAAGCTTTCTTT. Translation: CASSQDRGLSEAFF.

This chain joins TRBV30 and TRBJ1-3; 8 nucleotides align to TRBD1. The germline CDR1 and CDR2 sequences are GTSNPN and SVGIG (reference sequence). Losses at the gene ends were 3 bases for V and 3 bases for J; bases not matched to a gene: 7. This CDR3 comprises 15 residues. CDR3: CAWRDLDRVGNTIYF. As DNA, the CDR3 is TGTGCCTGGAGGGACCTGGACAGGGTTGGAAACACCATATATTTT.